One sample yielded the 10 T cell receptor beta chains listed below, sequenced in a study of cytomegalovirus exposure and HLA in healthy donors (dated by TCRdb to about 2017). Library prep was done by the immunoSEQ multiplex PCR assay. For the multiplex PCR, a mixture combining 60 forward primers for TCR Vbeta segments and 13 reverse primers for TCR Jbeta segments was used. Entries here come from immuneACCESS through TCRdb and include only in-frame sequences with V and J called. Some clones fail to appear in such tables; in the studies checked, an unresolved V gene covers under half of the shortfall, and the cause of the remainder is unknown. This sample has some 180,000 clones in its table, and over 70% of those were observed once. Over 1.5% of the sample is in the top ten clones. Sequencing was carried out using PBMCs. The receptors originated from a man aged 40-49 years in good health and CMV-seropositive.

A word on this clone: At the DNA level, this CDR3 is encoded by other sequences in the same sample as well. The chain is built from TRBV19 and TRBJ1-2; D is undetermined. V lost 3 bases and J 5 bases, leaving 7 bases between the germline ends. The CDR3 loop spans 12 amino acids. Germline lookup yields CDR1 LNHDA and CDR2 SQIVND (reference sequence). CDR3 coding DNA: TGTGCCAGTAGTATTAGTGTTTATGGCTACACCTTC. It yields the protein CASSISVYGYTF.

The chain is built from TRBV18 and TRBJ2-3, with 10 positions matching TRBD2. The junction had 6 bases not matched to a gene; V was cut back by 5 bases and J by 4 bases. Germline V gene lookup returns CDR1 KGHSH and CDR2 LQKENI. This CDR3 has 15 residues. The CDR3 loop is CASSSYGLAADTQYF. CDR3 sequence (DNA): TGTGCCAGCTCATCGTACGGACTAGCGGCAGATACGCAGTATTTT.

The chain combines TRBV7-2 with TRBJ1-5; D not resolved. The CDR3 consists of 13 residues. Trimming removed 4 bases at V and 6 bases at J, with 10 bases between. Looked up from germline, CDR1 is SGHTA and CDR2 is FQGNSA. The CDR3 region has the DNA TGTGCCAGCAGCTCCCTCGGGTTTCAGCCCCAGCATTTT. Translation gives CASSSLGFQPQHF.

The rearrangement uses TRBV18 and TRBJ1-3; D unclear. The CDR3 loop spans 14 amino acids. Trimming pared 5 bases from V and 1 base from J, leaving 9 bases between. Germline assignment: CDR1 KGHSH and CDR2 LQKENI. Here the CDR3 reads CASSSDTSGNTIYF. The CDR3 nucleotides read TGTGCCAGCTCATCCGACACGTCTGGAAACACCATATATTTT.

Concerning this clone: The junction shows a germline mismatch at one end, possibly a read error. The V call is TRBV15, the J call TRBJ2-7, with D perhaps TRBD2 (5 bases). In germline, CDR1 is LNHNV, CDR2 YYDKDF (reference sequence). The CDR3 has 13 residues. The CDR3 DNA sequence: TGTGCCACCAGCAGTCGCGCCCCCGAGGGCGCGAACTTC. Amino acids: CATSSRAPEGANF. Full variable domain (rest looked up from reference TRBV15 and TRBJ2-7): DAMVIQNPRYQVTQFGKPVTLSCSQTLNHNVMYWYQQKSSQAPKLLFHYYDKDFNNEADTPDNFQSRRPNTSFCFLDIRSPGLGDTAMYLCATSSRAPEGANFGPGTRLTVT.

V gene TRBV11-2 combines with J gene TRBJ1-4; D gene uncertain. The V gene lost 6 bases and the J gene lost 3 bases, with 8 bases spanning the gap. CDR1 is SGHAT, CDR2 FQNNGV, per germline. This CDR3 comprises 13 residues. Written as DNA, the CDR3 is TGTGCCAGCAGTAGGGAGGCTAATGAAAAACTGTTTTTT. The encoded protein is CASSREANEKLFF.

The V gene is TRBV11-2, the J gene TRBJ2-1; the match to TRBD2 covers 9 bases. Losses at the gene ends were 0 bases for V and 12 bases for J; bases not matched to a gene: 6. From germline, CDR1 is SGHAT and CDR2 FQNNGV. This CDR3 is 14 amino acids long. Written as DNA, the CDR3 is TGTGCCAGCAGCTTAGAGGCTCGGCGGGGGGGGCAGTTCTTC. This translates into CASSLEARRGGQFF.

This chain uses TRBV7-8 with TRBJ2-7, with TRBD2 identical over 12 bases. The CDR3 covers 15 residues. The germline V gene encodes CDR1 SGHVS and CDR2 FQNEAQ. The V and J ends lost 6 bases and 4 bases, in that order; junction bases with no gene match: 7. DNA of the CDR3: TGTGCCAGCAGTTACTCTAGCGGGAGGGATTACGAGCAGTACTTC. Its protein product is CASSYSSGRDYEQYF.

V and J are TRBV27 and TRBJ1-2; maybe TRBD1 (6 bases). Germline CDR1 reads MNHEY; CDR2 reads SMNVEV (reference sequence). CDR3 length: 14 residues. V was trimmed by 6 bases and J by 7 bases, leaving 18 bases between them. CDR3 amino acids: CASSPGWGQVGYTF. The CDR3 DNA reads TGTGCCAGCAGCCCCGGGTGGGGGCAAGTTGGCTACACCTTC.

The chain couples TRBV10-1 to TRBJ2-7, with 7 positions matching TRBD1. V dropped 1 base and J dropped 8; count of bases not matched to a gene: 2. The CDR3 sequence is 12 residues long. Germline-derived CDR1 and CDR2 are WNHNN and SYGVQD (reference sequence). CDR3 DNA: TGCGCCAGCAGTGAGTGGACAGGCAAGCAGTACTTC. Translation: CASSEWTGKQYF.